The clone carrying this T cell receptor beta chain was detected many times. The target antigen is unknown. This specimen belongs to a study of T-cell reconstitution after alpha-beta-depleted transplantation in children. Notes on the study in general: Counts and diversity of T cells one year after transplant came mostly from newly produced T cells. Expanded graft clones numbering several hundred reportedly gave rise to alpha-beta T cells about two months after transplant.

Preparation of the TCRbeta library involved a method that used unique molecular identifiers. MiXCR was run by TCRdb on the PCR reads, yielding one entry per CDR3 protein. The sample lists approximately 290,000 distinct CDR3 sequences, approximately 10% occurring once. V lost 1 base to trimming and J lost 5 bases, with 12 bases between them. Germline CDR1 is LGHNA and CDR2 is YSLEER. The CDR3 runs to 15 residues. The material sequenced was peripheral blood, taken 180 days after TCRalphabeta/CD19-depleted stem cell transplant. This sequence originates from a male patient between 2 and 15 years old who had a stem cell transplant for chronic granulomatous disease, so the T cells may come from the graft donor. The chain links TRBV4-3 to TRBJ2-1, with D perhaps TRBD2 (6 bases). The CDR3 nucleotides are TGCGCCAGCAGCCAAGCCCAAACGGGGGACAATGAGCAGTTCTTC. This codes for CASSQAQTGDNEQFF.